This T cell receptor beta chain was profiled in a study of OX40 agonist ivuxolimab in advanced cancers. Across the study: Patients received the agonistic anti-OX40 (CD134) antibody ivuxolimab. A diagnosis of hepatocellular carcinoma, melanoma, renal cell or head and neck cancer was present in dose-escalation patients. Mean age approximately 66 years, range 23 to 79; nearly 85% male.

The V and J ends lost 7 bases and 4 bases respectively, with 22 bases between them. The CDR3 is 16 residues long. The germline CDR1 and CDR2 sequences are MDHEN and SYDVKM. Concerning this clone: As yet, its antigen is unknown.

Libraries were prepared by immunoSEQ multiplex PCR; TCRdb keeps only in-frame clonotypes and omits some of them. The sample includes tens of thousands of clones, 90% to 95% seen only once; the top ten take around 2.3%. Notes on the study in general: On average, CD8+ T cells had more expanded clones than CD4+.

This TCR came from an adult with an advanced solid tumor such as melanoma, head and neck, liver or kidney cancer. The sequencing here drew on CD4+ or CD8+ T cells sorted from blood, taken in a trial of the OX40 agonist ivuxolimab. The chain is built from TRBV28 and TRBJ1-1; D possibly corresponds to TRBD1 (5 bases). The CDR3 here is CASTTGGWDKGTEAFF. CDR3 nucleotide sequence: TGTGCCAGCACCACCGGGGGGTGGGATAAAGGCACTGAAGCTTTCTTT.